The 9 T cell receptor beta chains below all came from one sample that was sequenced in a study of tumour-infiltrating T cells in Burkitt lymphoma (TCRdb year 2020). The library was produced with the immunoSEQ multiplex PCR assay. Not all clones reach the TCRdb copy of this immuneACCESS table, which keeps in-frame sequences only. Checked studies attribute under half of the gap to unresolved V genes and leave the rest unexplained. Counted in this sample were roughly 4,500 clones; around 25% of them appeared once. The ten most abundant clones make up about 28% of the sample. Sequenced input: tumor tissue. These receptor sequences come from a human donor with diffuse large B-cell lymphoma.

The chain carries TRBV4-2 and TRBJ1-2, with 10 bases fitting TRBD1. This CDR3 is built from 19 residues. With 0 bases clipped from V and 0 bases from J, the junction kept 10 bases outside the gene matches. CDR1 LGHNA and CDR2 YNFKEQ come from the germline V gene. The CDR3 region has the DNA TGTGCCAGCAGCCAAGAAGGGACAGGGGCCAAAAACCCTAACTATGGCTACACCTTC. Its protein product is CASSQEGTGAKNPNYGYTF.

This chain joins TRBV6-5 and TRBJ1-5, with D maybe TRBD1 (6 bases). Trimming pared 6 bases from V and 6 bases from J, leaving 12 bases between. Germline loops: CDR1 MNHEY, CDR2 SVGAGI. The CDR3 is 13 amino acids. The CDR3, as DNA: TGTGCCAGCAGGTTAAACAGGGTTCAGCCCCAGCATTTT. Its translation is CASRLNRVQPQHF.

The chain uses TRBV4-3 and TRBJ2-5, with TRBD2 as a possible D gene (6 bases). CDR3 length: 15 residues. Trimming took off 0 bases at V and 5 bases at J, with 13 bases between the two ends. Germline assignment: CDR1 LGHNA and CDR2 YSLEER. CDR3 amino acids: CASSQDPGVWETQYF. The CDR3 DNA sequence: TGCGCCAGCAGCCAAGATCCGGGAGTCTGGGAGACCCAGTACTTC.

The rearrangement links TRBV6-4 to TRBJ2-7; no definite D call. Germline CDR1 MRHNA, CDR2 SNTAGT. This CDR3 spans 12 amino acids. The germline V and J ends were trimmed by 6 bases and 5 bases, with 11 bases remaining between them. The CDR3, as DNA: TGTGCCAGCAGCCCCGGACGGAACGAGCAGTACTTC. Its protein is CASSPGRNEQYF.

This chain connects TRBV7-2 to TRBJ2-7; 9 nucleotides match TRBD1. V shed 5 bases and J 2 bases; nucleotides not matched to a gene: 10. CDR3 length: 16 residues. Germline V CDR1 and CDR2: SGHTA, FQGNSA. In DNA form, the CDR3 reads TGTGCCAGCAGCATAACAGGGACAGGGAAAACCTACGAGCAGTACTTC. As protein: CASSITGTGKTYEQYF.

This clone was observed a handful of times. CDR3 in amino acids: CASSQSRAYEQYF. The CDR3 DNA reads as TGCGCCAGCAGCCAGTCGAGGGCCTACGAGCAGTACTTC. V is TRBV4-3 and J is TRBJ2-7; D possibly corresponds to TRBD2 (5 bases). The V end lost 3 bases, the J end lost 2 bases, and 8 bases lay between the germline ends. This CDR3 is 13 amino acids long. CDR1 is LGHNA and CDR2 is YSLEER in the germline V gene.

The CDR3 DNA reads as TGTGCCTGGCAGAGGGTAGAGACCCAGTACTTC. Translating it yields CAWQRVETQYF. This sequence joins TRBV30 and TRBJ2-5; D perhaps matches TRBD2 (5 bases). V lost 5 bases to trimming and J lost 4 bases, with 8 bases between them. CDR1 and CDR2 from the germline V gene are GTSNPN and SVGIG (reference sequence). CDR3 length equals 11 residues.

This clone was detected only a few times. The J gene is TRBJ2-3, the V gene TRBV4-2, with D possibly matching TRBD2 (6 bases). This CDR3 region has 15 residues. Trimming pared 0 bases from V and 4 bases from J, leaving 11 bases between. From germline, CDR1 is LGHNA and CDR2 YNFKEQ. CDR3 coding DNA: TGTGCCAGCAGCCAAGAGACCGTAGCGGCAGATACGCAGTATTTT. It codes for CASSQETVAADTQYF.

The chain uses TRBV5-6 and TRBJ2-7; D gene unclear. Trimming pared 0 bases from V and 7 bases from J, leaving 8 bases between. Per germline, CDR1 SGHDT and CDR2 YYEEEE. The CDR3 spans 12 residues. In nucleotides, the CDR3 is TGTGCCAGCAGCTTGGAAGGGTGGGAGCAGTACTTC. This encodes CASSLEGWEQYF.